This T cell receptor beta chain was captured by sequencing in a study of graft-versus-host responses after intestinal transplantation (dated by TCRdb to about 2021). About the investigation overall: The transplants that recipients got were multivisceral, liver-intestinal, or isolated intestinal. All recipients received anti-thymocyte globulin induction followed by maintenance tacrolimus and steroids for approximately 3 years. Bulk TCR-beta CDR3 sequencing was used to track graft-versus-host and host-versus-graft alloreactive T cell clones in the graft, circulation and bone marrow after intestinal transplantation. Alloreactive clones were identified by sequencing pre-transplant mixed lymphocyte reaction products and comparing these products with unstimulated pre-transplant donor and recipient T cells. Of the approximately 24 intestinal transplant recipients enrolled in the cohort, one of whom was a retransplant, a few patients without pretransplant specimens were excluded. A peak of at least 4% donor T cells among recipient peripheral blood mononuclear cells was the definition used for donor T cell macrochimerism. Rather than being sequenced by the commercial service, samples from three later patients were sequenced in-house on an Illumina MiSeq and processed with MiXCR. What the work shows at the level of the full study, not this receptor alone: Early after transplant, declines in HvG clones were associated with peak levels of circulating GvH clones. High GvH to HvG T cell clonal ratios were observed in the allografts of patients with donor T cell macrochimerism. The conclusions were limited by the relatively low number and heterogeneity of the intestinal transplant patients. GvH clones turned up in recipient bone marrow, with some appearing earlier in ileal mucosa or blood, a pattern consistent with an intestinal mucosal origin.

The library was made by the immunoSEQ multiplex PCR assay. Adaptive Biotechnologies carried out high-throughput TCR-beta CDR3 sequencing of genomic DNA for most patients. The original pipeline was this. Adaptive's ImmunoSEQ software was the source of the TCR sequencing data for 15 to 20 patients, while a few other patients were processed with MiXCR and VDJtools. Because the origin of CDR3 nucleotide sequences shared between donor and recipient could not be assigned, those sequences were removed. To be classed as alloreactive, a clone needed at least 2-fold expansion over unstimulated cells and a minimum CFSE-low frequency of 0.002% (template counts) or 0.001% (read counts). A clone was considered mappable if detected in the sequenced pre-transplant spleen, lymph node, or MLR CFSE-low populations of the donor or recipient. Cumulative frequency of alloreactive clones was calculated as a percentage of all sequences weighted by copy number. TCRdb's version of the immuneACCESS table is confined to in-frame rearrangements and falls short of the full clone set. An unresolved V gene accounts for under half of the shortfall where checked; the remainder is of unknown origin. V, J and clone size reflect that table, while D and trimming were determined from the DNA. In this sample the table shows more than 4,000 clones, roughly two thirds of which occur a single time. The ten most abundant clones make up over 35% of the sample.

V is clipped by 5 bases and J by 15 bases, and the sequence between their germline boundaries is 21 bases long. The cysteine opens and the phenylalanine closes a CDR3 of 13 amino acids. The read is trimmed to its CDR3 DNA, 39 bases read in frame from base 1. Per the germline V gene, SGHTA is the CDR1 and FQGNSA is the CDR2. Blood samples were collected up to 4 times in the first month after transplant and then at least monthly when available. Turning to this clone: What this receptor recognizes is not known. Base qualities are not recorded, but no much larger clone differs from it by a single base.

This TCR was sampled from a human patient who received an intestinal transplant, so some T cells may come from the graft donor. This sample comprised PBMCs, obtained around 560 days after intestinal transplant. The chain couples TRBV7-2 to TRBJ2-3; a weak D assignment points to TRBD2 (6 bases agree). CDR3 reads: CASSQRPGLLPYF. The sequence in DNA is TGTGCCAGCAGCCAAAGGCCGGGACTTCTACCTTATTTT. Supplemented by the reference TRBV7-2 and TRBJ2-3 proteins around the CDR3, the complete variable domain is GAGVSQSPSNKVTEKGKDVELRCDPISGHTALYWYRQSLGQGLEFLIYFQGNSAPDKSGLPSDRFSAERTGGSVSTLTIQRTQQEDSAVYLCASSQRPGLLPYFGPGTRLTVL.